This T cell receptor beta chain was captured in a study of blood T cell repertoires in COVID-19. Study-level background: Both acute and convalescent COVID-19 samples were obtained from the United States, Italy and Spain. Nucleic acid was either cDNA or gDNA, and it came from T cells, B-cell-depleted T cells, or PBMCs.

Authors' methods: It was from reference gene primer amplification that nucleated cell counts were estimated. Sequencing was performed with immunoSEQ multiplex PCR; in TCRdb, only in-frame clones are kept and a portion is missing. D and trimming were read from the DNA, whereas the V and J calls and clone size are those reported in that table. Of some 330,000 clones in the sample, more than 85% were seen once. The CDR3 has 17 residues. In germline, CDR1 is SEHNR, CDR2 FQNEAQ (reference sequence). With V trimmed by 5 bases and J by 1 base, 8 bases remained unmatched. The clonotype was recovered from a woman in her twenties or thirties who had recovered from COVID-19. The sequencing input was PBMCs or T cells enriched from blood (not recorded which). The J gene is TRBJ2-7, the V gene TRBV7-9; 13 bases map to TRBD2. The CDR3, as DNA: TGTGCCAGCAGCCCTCGGACTAGCGGGGGACTTTCCTACGAGCAGTACTTC. Its protein product is CASSPRTSGGLSYEQYF.